This T cell receptor beta chain was recovered during a study of technical replicates of blood from a few donors. The ends lost 8 bases at V and 3 bases at J; junction bases unmatched: 12. Germline V gives CDR1 SGHVS, CDR2 FQNEAQ. This CDR3 spans 16 amino acids. Here immunoSEQ multiplex PCR was the method, and the copy in TCRdb shows in-frame clones only, minus some. The sample has tens of thousands of clones; 90% to 95% are singletons. The rearrangement links TRBV7-8 to TRBJ2-2; 7 nucleotides align to TRBD1. The sequence was collected from a human donor in good health. The sample taken for sequencing was T cells isolated from PBMCs. This chain's CDR3 is CASRLEDRAYTGELFF. DNA for the CDR3: TGTGCCAGCCGACTCGAAGACAGGGCTTACACCGGGGAGCTGTTTTTT.